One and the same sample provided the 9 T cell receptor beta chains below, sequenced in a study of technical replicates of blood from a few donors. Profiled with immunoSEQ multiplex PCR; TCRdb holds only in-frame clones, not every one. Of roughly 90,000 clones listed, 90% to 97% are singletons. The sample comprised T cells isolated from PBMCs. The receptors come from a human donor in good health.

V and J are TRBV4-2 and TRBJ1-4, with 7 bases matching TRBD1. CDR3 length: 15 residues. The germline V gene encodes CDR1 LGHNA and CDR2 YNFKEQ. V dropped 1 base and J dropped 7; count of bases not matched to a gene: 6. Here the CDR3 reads CASSQVYRGGEKLFF. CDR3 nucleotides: TGTGCCAGCAGCCAAGTATACAGGGGTGGTGAAAAACTGTTTTTT.

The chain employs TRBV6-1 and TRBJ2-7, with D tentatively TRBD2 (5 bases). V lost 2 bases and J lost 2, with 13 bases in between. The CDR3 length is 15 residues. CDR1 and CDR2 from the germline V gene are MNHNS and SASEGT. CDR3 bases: TGTGCCAGCAGTGAAATTCTGAGCGGTCCCTACGAGCAGTACTTC. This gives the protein CASSEILSGPYEQYF.

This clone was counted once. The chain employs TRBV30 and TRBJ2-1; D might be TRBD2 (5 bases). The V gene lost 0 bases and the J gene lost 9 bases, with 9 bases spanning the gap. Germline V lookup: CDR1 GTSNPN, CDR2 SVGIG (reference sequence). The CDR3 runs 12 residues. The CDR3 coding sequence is TGTGCCTGGAGTGTCGAGGGAATTGAGCAGTTCTTC. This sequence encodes CAWSVEGIEQFF. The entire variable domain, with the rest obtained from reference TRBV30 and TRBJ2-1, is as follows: SQTIHQWPATLVQPVGSPLSLECTVEGTSNPNLYWYRQAAGRGLQLLFYSVGIGQISSEVPQNLSASRPQDRQFILSSKKLLLSDSGFYLCAWSVEGIEQFFGPGTRLTVL.

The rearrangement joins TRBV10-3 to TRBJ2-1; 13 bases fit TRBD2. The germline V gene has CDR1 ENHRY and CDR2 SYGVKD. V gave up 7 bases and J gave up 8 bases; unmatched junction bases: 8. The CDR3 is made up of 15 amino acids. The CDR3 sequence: CAINSGLAGTDEQFF. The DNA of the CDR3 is TGTGCCATCAATTCGGGACTAGCGGGAACCGATGAGCAGTTCTTC.

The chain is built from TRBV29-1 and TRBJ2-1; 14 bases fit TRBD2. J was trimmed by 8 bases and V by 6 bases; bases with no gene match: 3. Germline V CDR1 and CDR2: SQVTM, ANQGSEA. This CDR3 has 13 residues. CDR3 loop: CSVRLAGGDEQFF. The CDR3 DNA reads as TGCAGCGTCCGACTAGCGGGAGGGGATGAGCAGTTCTTC.

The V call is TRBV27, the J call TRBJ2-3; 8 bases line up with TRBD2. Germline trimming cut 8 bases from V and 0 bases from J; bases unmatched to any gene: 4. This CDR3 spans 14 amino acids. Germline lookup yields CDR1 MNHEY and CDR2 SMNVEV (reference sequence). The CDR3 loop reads CASGVAGSTDTQYF. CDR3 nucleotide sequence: TGTGCCAGCGGAGTAGCGGGAAGCACAGATACGCAGTATTTT.

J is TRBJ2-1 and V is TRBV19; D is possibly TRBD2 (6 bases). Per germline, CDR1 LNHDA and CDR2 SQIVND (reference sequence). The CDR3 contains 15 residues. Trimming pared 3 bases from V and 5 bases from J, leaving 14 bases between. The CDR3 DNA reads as TGTGCCAGTAGTATGGTAGCTAGCGCGAACAATGAGCAGTTCTTC. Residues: CASSMVASANNEQFF.

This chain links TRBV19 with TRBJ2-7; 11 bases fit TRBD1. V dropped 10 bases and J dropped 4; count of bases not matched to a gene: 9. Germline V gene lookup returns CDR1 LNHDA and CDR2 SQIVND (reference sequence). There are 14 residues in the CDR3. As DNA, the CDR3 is TGTGCCACCGCCAAAGGACAGGGGGCTTACGAGCAGTACTTC. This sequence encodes CATAKGQGAYEQYF.

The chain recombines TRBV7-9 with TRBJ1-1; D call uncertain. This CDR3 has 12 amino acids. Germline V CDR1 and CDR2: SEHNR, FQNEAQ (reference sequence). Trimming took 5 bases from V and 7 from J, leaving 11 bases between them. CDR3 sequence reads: CASSQVVNEAFF. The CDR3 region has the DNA TGTGCCAGCAGCCAGGTAGTCAATGAAGCTTTCTTT. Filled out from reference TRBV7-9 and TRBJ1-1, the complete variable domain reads DTGVSQNPRHKITKRGQNVTFRCDPISEHNRLYWYRQTLGQGPEFLTYFQNEAQLEKSRLLSDRFSAERPKGSFSTLEIQRTEQGDSAMYLCASSQVVNEAFFGQGTRLTVV.